This entry lists 22 T cell receptor beta chains sequenced from one sample in a study of blood T cell repertoires in COVID-19. Repertoires were generated with immunoSEQ multiplex PCR, while TCRdb's copy carries only in-frame clones and drops some. This sample carries about 200,000 clones, 86% of them seen once, and the ten largest clones take 0.75% to 0.9%. The sample comprised peripheral blood. The origin of the receptors is a woman aged 70-85 years with acute or convalescent COVID-19.

The rearrangement links TRBV2 to TRBJ2-7; tentative D call: TRBD1 (5 bases). The V end was cut by 6 bases, the J end by 3 bases, with 6 bases between. Germline assignment: CDR1 SNHLY and CDR2 FYNNEI. This CDR3 has 11 amino acids. CDR3 sequence reads: CASSTGYEQYF. CDR3 DNA: TGTGCCAGCAGCACAGGCTACGAGCAGTACTTC.

The rearrangement links TRBV19 to TRBJ1-1; the D is unclear. This CDR3 region has 13 residues. Germline V CDR1 and CDR2: LNHDA, SQIVND (reference sequence). The germline V and J ends were trimmed by 2 bases and 4 bases, with 8 bases remaining between them. The chain's CDR3 is CASSISSGTEAFF. The CDR3 region has the DNA TGTGCCAGTAGTATATCGTCGGGCACTGAAGCTTTCTTT. Drawing the rest from reference TRBV19 and TRBJ1-1, the complete variable domain is DGGITQSPKYLFRKEGQNVTLSCEQNLNHDAMYWYRQDPGQGLRLIYYSQIVNDFQKGDIAEGYSVSREKKESFPLTVTSAQKNPTAFYLCASSISSGTEAFFGQGTRLTVV.

V and J are TRBV7-2 and TRBJ1-1; 11 nucleotides match TRBD1. The trim removed 0 bases at V and 11 bases at J, leaving 8 bases unmatched. CDR3 length equals 15 residues. Germline loops: CDR1 SGHTA, CDR2 FQGNSA. In nucleotides, the CDR3 is TGTGCCAGCAGCTTAGCGCAGGACAGGGGGCGTATGGCTTTCTTT. It encodes CASSLAQDRGRMAFF. The entire variable domain, with the rest obtained from reference TRBV7-2 and TRBJ1-1, is as follows: GAGVSQSPSNKVTEKGKDVELRCDPISGHTALYWYRQSLGQGLEFLIYFQGNSAPDKSGLPSDRFSAERTGGSVSTLTIQRTQQEDSAVYLCASSLAQDRGRMAFFGQGTRLTVV.

The genes are TRBV24-1 and TRBJ2-4; the match to TRBD2 covers 8 bases. Germline loops: CDR1 KGHDR, CDR2 SFDVKD. CDR3 length: 17 amino acids. J gave up 0 bases and V 2 bases, and 5 bases lay outside the gene matches. CDR3 coding DNA: TGTGCCACCAGTGATTCTACTAGCGGTTTAGCCAAAAACATTCAGTACTTC. This translates into CATSDSTSGLAKNIQYF.

The V gene is TRBV27, the J gene TRBJ1-5; possibly TRBD1 for D (6 bases). This CDR3 has 15 amino acids. The germline V and J ends were trimmed by 0 bases and 0 bases, with 6 bases remaining between them. CDR1 and CDR2 from the germline V gene are MNHEY and SMNVEV (reference sequence). CDR3 residues: CASSLSRGSNQPQHF. The CDR3 region has the DNA TGTGCCAGCAGTTTATCCAGGGGTAGCAATCAGCCCCAGCATTTT.

The J gene is TRBJ2-5, the V gene TRBV19, with D maybe TRBD1 (5 bases). CDR1 is LNHDA and CDR2 is SQIVND in the germline V gene (reference sequence). This CDR3 region has 14 residues. Trimming pared 6 bases from V and 4 bases from J, leaving 15 bases between. Here the CDR3 reads CASSQSDTGETQYF. The CDR3 coding sequence is TGTGCCAGTAGCCAATCGGACACAGGAGAGACCCAGTACTTC.

As regards this clone: At the DNA level, this CDR3 is encoded by other sequences in the same sample as well. This chain links TRBV7-9 with TRBJ2-5, with D tentatively TRBD2 (6 bases). This CDR3 comprises 13 residues. V lost 1 base and J 4 bases, leaving 7 bases between the germline ends. Germline-derived CDR1 and CDR2 are SEHNR and FQNEAQ (reference sequence). The CDR3: CASSLVGGETQYF. The CDR3 DNA follows: TGTGCCAGCAGCTTAGTGGGGGGAGAGACCCAGTACTTC.

The gene calls are TRBV7-2 and TRBJ2-3, with 7 bases fitting TRBD2. This CDR3 contains 14 residues. V lost 4 bases, J lost 2 bases, and 3 bases stayed unmatched. Per the germline V gene, CDR1 is SGHTA and CDR2 is FQGNSA. This CDR3 is CASSSGLSTDTQYF. The CDR3 bases are TGTGCCAGCAGCTCGGGACTATCCACAGATACGCAGTATTTT.

The chain is built from TRBV6-5 and TRBJ2-3; possibly TRBD1 for D (8 bases). The CDR3 totals 15 residues. Per the germline V gene, CDR1 is MNHEY and CDR2 is SVGAGI. V was trimmed by 10 bases and J by 0 bases, leaving 17 bases between them. As DNA, the CDR3 is TGTGCCACTGCCGGACAGGGAGGGAGCACAGATACGCAGTATTTT. It encodes CATAGQGGSTDTQYF.

The rearrangement links TRBV6-5 to TRBJ1-4; D is possibly TRBD1 (6 bases). The CDR3 covers 12 residues. The ends were cut back, 11 bases at V and 5 bases at J, with 12 bases in the middle. Germline-derived CDR1 and CDR2 are MNHEY and SVGAGI. The CDR3 region has the DNA TGTGCCGTCGGCAGGGGAAATGAAAAACTGTTTTTT. Translated: CAVGRGNEKLFF.

The chain is built from TRBV2 and TRBJ1-6; D is uncertain. The CDR3 has 15 amino acids. The germline gives CDR1 SNHLY, CDR2 FYNNEI. V shed 1 base and J shed 10 bases, with 14 bases lying between them. The CDR3 protein is CASSEEEGPRSPLHF. DNA for the CDR3: TGTGCCAGCAGTGAAGAGGAGGGTCCCAGGTCACCCCTCCACTTT.

The gene calls are TRBV2 and TRBJ1-2, with D possibly being TRBD1 (5 bases). CDR3 size: 12 residues. Per the germline V gene, CDR1 is SNHLY and CDR2 is FYNNEI. CDR3 in DNA: TGTGCATCGGCTAGGGGTTATGGCGGCTACACCTTC. Its protein product is CASARGYGGYTF.

The genes are TRBV2 and TRBJ1-5, with TRBD1 matching over 7 bases. Per the germline V gene, CDR1 is SNHLY and CDR2 is FYNNEI. V shed 6 bases and J 6 bases; nucleotides not matched to a gene: 8. The CDR3 is made up of 14 amino acids. CDR3 in amino acids: CASRNDRVRQPQHF. In nucleotides, the CDR3 is TGTGCCAGCAGAAACGACAGGGTCCGTCAGCCCCAGCATTTT.

The chain is built from TRBV3-1 (or the pseudogene TRBV3-2) and TRBJ2-5; tentatively, D is TRBD1 (5 bases). The CDR3 spans 16 residues. Trimming took off 1 base at V and 4 bases at J, with 16 bases between the two ends. Germline CDR1 is LGHDT and CDR2 is YNNKEL (reference sequence). The CDR3 loop reads CASSQVRAGLGETQYF. Here the CDR3 DNA reads TGTGCCAGCAGCCAAGTCCGGGCAGGGCTCGGAGAGACCCAGTACTTC.

This chain uses TRBV24-1 with TRBJ2-7; D call uncertain. The V gene's germline CDR1 is KGHDR and CDR2 SFDVKD. V lost 2 bases and J 2 bases, leaving 9 bases between the germline ends. CDR3 length equals 14 residues. Here the CDR3 reads CATSDSSAPYEQYF. CDR3 sequence (DNA): TGTGCCACCAGTGATTCAAGCGCGCCCTACGAGCAGTACTTC.

This clone was picked up one time. The gene calls are TRBV18 and TRBJ2-7, with 9 bases that match TRBD1. CDR1 and CDR2 from the germline V gene are KGHSH and LQKENI. V lost 2 bases and J lost 6; bases outside the gene matches: 5. The CDR3 is made up of 14 amino acids. DNA of the CDR3: TGTGCCAGCTCACCAGGGACAGGGTCTGGCGAGCAGTACTTC. This sequence encodes CASSPGTGSGEQYF.

The J gene is TRBJ1-1, the V gene TRBV2; D perhaps matches TRBD1 (5 bases). Germline V gene lookup returns CDR1 SNHLY and CDR2 FYNNEI. This CDR3 has 14 residues. The ends were cut back, 4 bases at V and 2 bases at J, with 11 bases in the middle. This CDR3 reads CASSGLQANTEAFF. CDR3 in DNA: TGTGCCAGCAGTGGGTTACAGGCAAACACTGAAGCTTTCTTT. The full variable domain, completed using reference TRBV2 and TRBJ1-1, is EPEVTQTPSHQVTQMGQEVILRCVPISNHLYFYWYRQILGQKVEFLVSFYNNEISEKSEIFDDQFSVERPDGSNFTLKIRSTKLEDSAMYFCASSGLQANTEAFFGQGTRLTVV.

The chain combines TRBV15 with TRBJ2-1; 8 bases align to TRBD2. This CDR3 has 17 amino acids. The germline V gene has CDR1 LNHNV and CDR2 YYDKDF (reference sequence). V trimming: 3 bases; J trimming: 7 bases; junction bases outside the gene matches: 14. CDR3 region: CATSSSRGRGGRNEQFF. CDR3 bases: TGTGCCACCAGCAGTTCTCGAGGCCGGGGGGGCCGAAATGAGCAGTTCTTC.

This chain joins TRBV4-2 and TRBJ1-5, with D perhaps matching TRBD1 (5 bases). Germline CDR1 and CDR2: LGHNA and YNFKEQ. Trimming took 0 bases from V and 7 from J, leaving 10 bases between them. This CDR3 contains 14 residues. The CDR3 loop reads CASSQDRVGQPQHF. The CDR3 DNA is TGTGCCAGCAGCCAAGACAGGGTAGGCCAGCCCCAGCATTTT.

The rearrangement joins TRBV5-1 to TRBJ1-1; D might be TRBD1 (5 bases). The germline gives CDR1 SGHRS, CDR2 YFSETQ. The CDR3 extends over 13 amino acids. The germline V and J ends were trimmed by 4 bases and 7 bases, with 14 bases remaining between them. Here the CDR3 reads CASSGGTVGEAFF. The CDR3 DNA reads as TGCGCCAGCAGCGGCGGGACGGTTGGTGAAGCTTTCTTT.

This clone showed up just once. J is TRBJ2-2 and V is TRBV4-2, with 12 bases identical to TRBD2. Germline V gene data show CDR1 as LGHNA and CDR2 as YNFKEQ. Trimming took 6 bases from V and 7 from J; bases not matched to a gene: 15. CDR3 size: 18 residues. The CDR3 loop is CASRQSPGTSGWDGELFF. The CDR3 nucleotides are TGTGCCAGCAGGCAAAGTCCCGGGACTAGCGGGTGGGACGGGGAGCTGTTTTTT.

The chain couples TRBV28 to TRBJ1-1; D gene ambiguous. This CDR3 has 11 residues. The ends were cut back, 6 bases at V and 5 bases at J, with 7 bases in the middle. CDR1 is MDHEN, CDR2 SYDVKM, per germline. CDR3 in DNA: TGTGCCAGCAGCTCTAAAACTGAAGCTTTCTTT. Protein: CASSSKTEAFF.